The clone carrying this T cell receptor beta chain was recorded once. What it recognizes is unknown. This specimen comes from a study of identical twins. The V end was cut by 0 bases, the J end by 0 bases, with 14 bases between. Germline V gene data show CDR1 as DFQATT and CDR2 as SNEGSKA (reference sequence). The CDR3 has 16 amino acids. Overall study findings and caveats: Out-of-frame TCR alpha sharing in monozygotic twins exceeded recombination model predictions. Potential partial confounding of zero-insertion analyses by invariant MAIT and iNKT cells was noted. Within beta out-of-frame sequences, the excess sharing observed between twins was weaker.

cDNA carried unique molecular identifiers, and a universal primer site was added by template switching. MiXCR, applied by TCRdb to the 5' RACE reads, yields one record per CDR3 protein. In the table there are some 1,600,000 distinct CDR3 sequences, under 35% of which are singletons. The sequenced sample was cord blood. This chain joins TRBV20-1 and TRBJ1-1, with TRBD1 as a possible D gene (5 bases). This TCR came from a newborn girl in good health. The CDR3 region is CSARDAGGYMNTEAFF. As DNA, the CDR3 is TGCAGTGCTAGAGATGCCGGGGGGTACATGAACACTGAAGCTTTCTTT.